This T cell receptor beta chain was obtained from a study of radiation and T cells in renal cell carcinoma. General observations from the study: Pretreatment tumor biopsies were lacking, so baseline clonotypes are unknown.

Sequencing was performed with immunoSEQ multiplex PCR; in TCRdb, only in-frame clones are kept and a portion is missing. The profile shows just over 95,000 clones, 75% to 90% of them singletons. Turning to this clone: Its cognate antigen is unknown.

Noted time point: baseline pretreatment blood. Treatment given: 15 Gy SBRT to primary tumor, nephrectomy 4 weeks later. Blood was sampled at baseline, 2 weeks and 4 weeks after SBRT. The source of this sequence is a man over 45 with renal cell carcinoma. This specimen was blood, taken from a patient whose treatment included radiotherapy and nephrectomy.

CDR3 sequence reads: CASSSRTSGRRRLETQYF. The CDR3 nucleotides are TGTGCCAGCAGCTCACGGACTAGCGGGAGAAGGCGGTTAGAGACCCAGTACTTC. The rearrangement uses TRBV7-2 and TRBJ2-5, with 13 bases fitting TRBD2. The CDR3 is made up of 18 amino acids. Per the germline V gene, CDR1 is SGHTA and CDR2 is FQGNSA. With V trimmed by 4 bases and J by 4 bases, 12 bases remained unmatched.